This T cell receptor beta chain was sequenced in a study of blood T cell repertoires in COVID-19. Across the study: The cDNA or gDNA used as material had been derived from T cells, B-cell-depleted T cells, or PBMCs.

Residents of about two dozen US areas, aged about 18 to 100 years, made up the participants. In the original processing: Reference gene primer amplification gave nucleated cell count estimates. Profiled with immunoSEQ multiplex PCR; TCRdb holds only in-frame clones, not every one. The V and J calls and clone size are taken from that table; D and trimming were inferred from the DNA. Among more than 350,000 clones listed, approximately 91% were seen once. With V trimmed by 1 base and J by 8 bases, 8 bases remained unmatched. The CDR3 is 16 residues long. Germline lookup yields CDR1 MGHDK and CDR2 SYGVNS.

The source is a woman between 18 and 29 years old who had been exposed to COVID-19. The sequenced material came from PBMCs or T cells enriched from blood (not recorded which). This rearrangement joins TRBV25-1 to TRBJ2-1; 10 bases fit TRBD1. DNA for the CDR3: TGTGCCAGCAGTGAATGGAGCGGGACAGGGGTCGATGAGCAGTTCTTC. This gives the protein CASSEWSGTGVDEQFF.